This T cell receptor (beta chain) stems from a study of T cells in Graves' hyperthyroidism and ophthalmopathy. General study results and limits: The model made its ophthalmopathy prediction, and onset followed a median approximately 6 months later.

Over 18 months, lack of ophthalmopathy progression marked Graves' hyperthyroidism as stable. This clonotype was observed many times. Its antigen is unknown. Amplification of TCR beta CDR3 regions used RNA as the template. TCR CDR3 underwent first-round RT-PCR with the HTBI primer set. TCRdb reprocessed the multiplex PCR reads with MiXCR, giving one entry per CDR3 protein. This sample carries roughly 570,000 distinct CDR3 sequences, 46% of them seen once, and the ten largest clones take about 7.8%. This CDR3 region has 13 residues. The germline CDR1 and CDR2 sequences are WNHNN and SYGVQD (reference sequence). V was shortened by 6 bases and J by 0 bases, with 9 bases between the two germline ends.

The chain links TRBV10-1 to TRBJ2-7, with D possibly TRBD2 on 6 matching bases. The material sequenced was peripheral blood or thyroid tissue (not recorded which). This receptor was obtained from a woman under 30 with Graves' hyperthyroidism. Written as DNA, the CDR3 is TGCGCCAGCAGCCCGGAGGGCTCCTACGAGCAGTACTTC. Translating gives CASSPEGSYEQYF.